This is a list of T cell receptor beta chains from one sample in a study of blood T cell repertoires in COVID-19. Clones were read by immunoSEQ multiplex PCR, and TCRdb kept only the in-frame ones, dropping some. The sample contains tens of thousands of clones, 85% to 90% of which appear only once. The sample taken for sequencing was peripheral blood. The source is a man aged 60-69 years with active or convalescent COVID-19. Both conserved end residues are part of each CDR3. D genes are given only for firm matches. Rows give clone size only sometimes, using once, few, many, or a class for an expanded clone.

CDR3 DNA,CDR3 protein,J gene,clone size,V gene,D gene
TGTGCCAGCAGTGAAGCTTACAGGGGCAGCAATCAGCCCCAGCATTTT,CASSEAYRGSNQPQHF,TRBJ1-5,.,TRBV6-1,TRBD1
TGTGCCAGCTCCCCGGGTCTGTCCTCCTACGAGCAGTACTTC,CASSPGLSSYEQYF,TRBJ2-7,once,TRBV18,.
TGCGCCAGCAGTGAGTCGAGTCAGGGGCCCTACGAGCAGTACTTC,CASSESSQGPYEQYF,TRBJ2-7,.,TRBV10-1,.
TGCAGCGTTGTAGGGCTAGCGGGAGGAACCTACGAGCAGTACTTC,CSVVGLAGGTYEQYF,TRBJ2-7,.,TRBV29-1,TRBD2
TGTGCCAGCAGTAGCCTCCGGGGAGGCTACACCTTC,CASSSLRGGYTF,TRBJ1-2,.,TRBV2,.
TGTGCCAGCAGGGACAGGGCCTCCTACAATGAGCAGTTCTTC,CASRDRASYNEQFF,TRBJ2-1,.,TRBV7-2,TRBD1
TGCAGCGTGACCCAGGGGGACACTGAAGCTTTCTTT,CSVTQGDTEAFF,TRBJ1-1,once,TRBV29-1,TRBD1
TGTGCCAGCTCACCACAGGGATTCCCAGGGGATACGCAGTATTTT,CASSPQGFPGDTQYF,TRBJ2-3,.,TRBV18,.
TGTGCCAGTAGGGGACAGGGCCTTCGGGATTCACCCCTCCACTTT,CASRGQGLRDSPLHF,TRBJ1-6,.,TRBV19,TRBD1
TGTGCCAGTAGTATAGAGGCGGGTCTAGTCTACGAGCAGTACTTC,CASSIEAGLVYEQYF,TRBJ2-7,.,TRBV19,.
TGTGCCAGCAGCTTCGCGGGACCAACTAATGAAAAACTGTTTTTT,CASSFAGPTNEKLFF,TRBJ1-4,.,TRBV7-9,.
TGTGCCAGCAGTTACTCCGGGACTGGGGCCAACGTCCTGACTTTC,CASSYSGTGANVLTF,TRBJ2-6,.,TRBV6-5,.
TGTGCCACCTTGCAACGGGACAGATGTCCCTACGAGCAGTACTTC,CATLQRDRCPYEQYF,TRBJ2-7,.,TRBV7-3,TRBD1
TGTGCCAGCAGCGTAGCCCCGCGGGAGCGCTACGAGCAGTACTTC,CASSVAPRERYEQYF,TRBJ2-7,.,TRBV9,TRBD2
TGTGCCTGGAGAGTGAAGTGGGGCTCGACCGGGGAGCTGTTTTTT,CAWRVKWGSTGELFF,TRBJ2-2,.,TRBV30,.
TGTGCCAGGTCTAAAGGAGCCCAGGGGGCCCAAGAGACCCAGTACTTC,CARSKGAQGAQETQYF,TRBJ2-5,.,TRBV28,TRBD1
TGTGCCAGCAGCTTAGCTAGCGGGAGAGGCTACGAGCAGTACTTC,CASSLASGRGYEQYF,TRBJ2-7,.,TRBV7-9,TRBD2
TGTGCCAGCAGTCATCCGGGACAGGGCTTCAATGAGCAGTTCTTC,CASSHPGQGFNEQFF,TRBJ2-1,.,TRBV7-9,TRBD1
TGTGCCAGCAGCTTGGGCGCGGAGGGTTCGCCCCAGTACTTC,CASSLGAEGSPQYF,TRBJ2-7,.,TRBV5-4,.
TGCGCCAGCAGTTTGGGTCAGGGAGGGCGAGAGACCCAGTACTTC,CASSLGQGGRETQYF,TRBJ2-5,once,TRBV5-1,TRBD2
TGTGCCAGCAGCTTAGAAGGGACTAGCGGGAGTCCCAGACACAATGAGCAGTTCTTC,CASSLEGTSGSPRHNEQFF,TRBJ2-1,.,TRBV7-6,TRBD2
TGTGCCACCAGTGACCAAAACTGGAGGGGCGGGGAGCTGTTTTTT,CATSDQNWRGGELFF,TRBJ2-2,.,TRBV24-1,.
TGTGCCACCAGTGCCGCAGGAGGGGCCGGGGAGCTGTTTTTT,CATSAAGGAGELFF,TRBJ2-2,.,TRBV24-1,.
TGTGCCAGCAGTTCCGGGTTTTCCCTCAATTCACCCCTCCACTTT,CASSSGFSLNSPLHF,TRBJ1-6,.,TRBV7-6,.
TGCAGCGTTGCCATAGGACTAGCGAATCCCTACGAGCAGTACTTC,CSVAIGLANPYEQYF,TRBJ2-7,.,TRBV29-1,TRBD2
TGTGCCATCAGTGAGTCGAGGGAGCAGTTCTTC,CAISESREQFF,TRBJ2-1,.,TRBV10-3,.
TGTGCCAGCAGCTTACTACCAGATACGCAGTATTTT,CASSLLPDTQYF,TRBJ2-3,.,TRBV7-9,.
TGCGCCAGCAGCCCATCCCCGGGAACACAAAATTCCTACGAGCAGTACTTC,CASSPSPGTQNSYEQYF,TRBJ2-7,.,TRBV4-3,.
TGTGCCAGCAGTTACTCGGGGCGGGATGACAATGAGCAGTTCTTC,CASSYSGRDDNEQFF,TRBJ2-1,.,TRBV6-2/TRBV6-3,.
TGTGCCAGCAGTTACCGGACTAGCGCCACCACAGATACGCAGTATTTT,CASSYRTSATTDTQYF,TRBJ2-3,.,TRBV6-6,TRBD2
TGTGCCAGCAGTTTGTTAGGAGAGGCCTACGAGCAGTACTTC,CASSLLGEAYEQYF,TRBJ2-7,.,TRBV28,.
TGTGCCAGCAGTTCCCCGGGACAGTGGAACTATGGCTACACCTTC,CASSSPGQWNYGYTF,TRBJ1-2,.,TRBV28,TRBD1
TGTGCCAGCACCCGAGGGATTGGGAACACTGAAGCTTTCTTT,CASTRGIGNTEAFF,TRBJ1-1,.,TRBV3-1/TRBV3-2,.
TGTGCCAGCAGCTTAGTCCCAGCGGCATCCTACGAGCAGTACTTC,CASSLVPAASYEQYF,TRBJ2-7,once,TRBV7-9,.
TGTGCCAGCAGCCAAGAGGAAATAGCGGGACCCGGGGAGCTGTTTTTT,CASSQEEIAGPGELFF,TRBJ2-2,.,TRBV4-2,TRBD2
TGTGCCAGCAGCTTAACTCTCAGGGATAAGCCTGAAGCTTTCTTT,CASSLTLRDKPEAFF,TRBJ1-1,.,TRBV7-9,.
TGTGCCAGCAGCCACTGGGGACAGGGAACTGGAAACACCATATATTTT,CASSHWGQGTGNTIYF,TRBJ1-3,.,TRBV14,TRBD1